This TCR beta chain appears in the sequencing data of a study of post-analysis software for immune sequencing data. General study findings and limits: There was significantly lower normalized Chao1 diversity in multiple sclerosis patients than in controls. Five TRBV segments were significantly more frequent in patients than in controls. TRBV5-6, TRBV5-1 and TRBV20-1 were among these segments.

In this sample, this clonotype turned up a few times. The antigen is undetermined. Included in the TCR beta cDNA libraries were unique molecular identifiers. Via MiXCR, TCRdb re-called the PCR reads, giving one row per CDR3 protein. The sample comprises roughly 870,000 distinct CDR3 sequences, 53% of which are singletons, and about 4.8% rests with the top ten. The CDR3 has 17 amino acids. V was trimmed by 3 bases and J by 2 bases, leaving 20 bases between them. The germline V gene encodes CDR1 SGHDN and CDR2 FVKESK. The chain is built from TRBV14 and TRBJ2-7; TRBD2 might be the D (7 bases). The receptor's source is a girl between 10 and 17 years old with multiple sclerosis. The specimen sequenced was blood. The DNA of the CDR3 is TGTGCCAGCAGCCATACTCCAGCGGGACACCCAGCCTACGAGCAGTACTTC. Protein: CASSHTPAGHPAYEQYF.